This T cell receptor beta chain appears in the sequencing data of a study of T cell repertoires in cytomegalovirus infection. The wider study: From public TCR beta signatures came an indication of both CMV infection and matching HLA type. Broader study findings: Dominating the ex vivo response were HLA-C-restricted CMV-specific TCR beta clonotypes.

CDR3 length: 12 amino acids. Germline assignment: CDR1 SQVTM and CDR2 ANQGSEA. Deletions cut 6 bases from V and 2 bases from J, with 9 bases between. With regard to this clonotype: Antigen specificity is unknown.

Via MiXCR, TCRdb re-called the reads, giving one row per CDR3 protein. The table shows a few hundred thousand distinct CDR3 sequences, with 15% to 20% occurring only once. Sequencing input: PBMCs. The TCR was taken from a human donor in good health (CMV status not recorded). Some clones in this sample may be carry-over from other donors' samples. This chain uses TRBV29-1 with TRBJ2-3; D call uncertain. The CDR3: CSVIGYTDTQYF. CDR3 DNA: TGCAGCGTAATCGGATACACAGATACGCAGTATTTT.